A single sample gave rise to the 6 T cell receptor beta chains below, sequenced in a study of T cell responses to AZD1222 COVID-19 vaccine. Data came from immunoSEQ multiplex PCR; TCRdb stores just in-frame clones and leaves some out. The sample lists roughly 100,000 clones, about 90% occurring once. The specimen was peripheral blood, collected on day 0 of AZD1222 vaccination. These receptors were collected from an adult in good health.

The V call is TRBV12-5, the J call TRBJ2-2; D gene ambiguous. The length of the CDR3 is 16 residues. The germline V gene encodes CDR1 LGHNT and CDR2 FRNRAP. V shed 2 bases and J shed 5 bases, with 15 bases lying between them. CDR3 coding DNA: TGTGCTAGTGGTTTGACCCTAGGCCCGCAGACCGGGGAGCTGTTTTTT. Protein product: CASGLTLGPQTGELFF. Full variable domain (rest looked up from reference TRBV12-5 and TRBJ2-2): DARVTQTPRHKVTEMGQEVTMRCQPILGHNTVFWYRQTMMQGLELLAYFRNRAPLDDSGMPKDRFSAEMPDATLATLKIQPSEPRDSAVYFCASGLTLGPQTGELFFGEGSRLTVL.

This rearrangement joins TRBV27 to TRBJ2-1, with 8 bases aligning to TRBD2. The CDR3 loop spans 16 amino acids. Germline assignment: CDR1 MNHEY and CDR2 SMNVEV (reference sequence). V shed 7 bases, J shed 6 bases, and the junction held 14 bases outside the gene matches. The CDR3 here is CASTTGRLAGSNEQFF. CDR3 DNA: TGTGCCAGCACCACCGGGAGGCTAGCGGGTAGCAATGAGCAGTTCTTC.

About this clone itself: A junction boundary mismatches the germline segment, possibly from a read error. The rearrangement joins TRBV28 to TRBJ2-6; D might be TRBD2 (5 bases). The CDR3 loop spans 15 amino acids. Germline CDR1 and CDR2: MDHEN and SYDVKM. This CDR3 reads CASRKEGSEANVLTF. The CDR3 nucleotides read TGTGCCAGCAGAAAAGAGGGATCTGAGGCCAACGTCCTGACTTTC.

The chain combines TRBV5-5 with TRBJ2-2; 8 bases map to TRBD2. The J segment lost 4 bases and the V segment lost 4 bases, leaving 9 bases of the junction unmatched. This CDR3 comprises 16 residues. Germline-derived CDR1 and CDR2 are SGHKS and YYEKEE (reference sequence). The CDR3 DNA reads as TGTGCCAGCAGCCCTCCGCGGGGGGCCCTCACCGGGGAGCTGTTTTTT. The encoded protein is CASSPPRGALTGELFF.

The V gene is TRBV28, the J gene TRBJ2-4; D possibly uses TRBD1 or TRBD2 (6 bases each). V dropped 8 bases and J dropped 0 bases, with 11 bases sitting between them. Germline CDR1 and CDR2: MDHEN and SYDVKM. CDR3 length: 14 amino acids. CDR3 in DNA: TGTGCCAGCCTAGGGGGGCTAGCCAAAAACATTCAGTACTTC. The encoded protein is CASLGGLAKNIQYF.

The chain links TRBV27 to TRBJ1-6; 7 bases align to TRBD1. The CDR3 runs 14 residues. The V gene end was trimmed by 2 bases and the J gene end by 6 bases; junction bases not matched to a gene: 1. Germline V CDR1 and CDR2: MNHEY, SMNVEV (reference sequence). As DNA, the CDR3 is TGTGCCAGCAGTTTAAGACAGGGTAATTCACCCCTCCACTTT. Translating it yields CASSLRQGNSPLHF.